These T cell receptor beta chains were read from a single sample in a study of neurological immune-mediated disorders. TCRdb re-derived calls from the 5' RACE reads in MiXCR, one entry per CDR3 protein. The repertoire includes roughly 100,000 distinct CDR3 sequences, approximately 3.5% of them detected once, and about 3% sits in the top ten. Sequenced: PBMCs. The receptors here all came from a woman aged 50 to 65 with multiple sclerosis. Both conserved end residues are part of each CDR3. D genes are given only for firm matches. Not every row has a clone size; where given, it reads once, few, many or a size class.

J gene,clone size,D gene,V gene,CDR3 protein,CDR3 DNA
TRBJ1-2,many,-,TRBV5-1,CASSLARAAEGYTF,TGCGCCAGCAGCTTGGCCCGGGCCGCGGAGGGCTACACCTTC
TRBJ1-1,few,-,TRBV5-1,CASSLVGSMNTEAFF,TGCGCCAGCAGCTTGGTCGGGTCCATGAACACTGAAGCTTTCTTT
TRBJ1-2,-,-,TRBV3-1,CASSQVGEGPNYGYTF,TGTGCCAGCAGCCAAGTTGGAGAGGGCCCTAACTATGGCTACACCTTC
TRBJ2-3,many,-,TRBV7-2,CASSPSRDLNTQYF,TGTGCCAGCAGCCCCTCCCGGGACCTTAATACGCAGTATTTT
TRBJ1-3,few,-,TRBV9,CASSARAGWGSGNTIYF,TGTGCCAGCAGCGCCAGAGCTGGCTGGGGGTCTGGAAACACCATATATTTT
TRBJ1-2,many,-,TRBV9,CASSVAGTNYGYTF,TGTGCCAGCAGCGTAGCCGGGACTAACTATGGCTACACCTTC
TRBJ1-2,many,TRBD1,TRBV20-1,CSARAVAGGKGYTF,TGCAGTGCTAGGGCGGTGGCAGGGGGGAAAGGCTACACCTTC
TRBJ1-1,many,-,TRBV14,CASSLGRRGTEAFF,TGTGCCAGCAGCCTCGGCCGGAGGGGAACTGAAGCTTTCTTT
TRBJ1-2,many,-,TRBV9,CASSVPSDQTLNYGYTF,TGTGCCAGCAGCGTACCCTCGGACCAGACTTTAAACTATGGCTACACCTTC
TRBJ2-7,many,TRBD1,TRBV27,CASGTDRDHSYEQYF,TGTGCCAGCGGAACTGACAGGGACCACTCCTACGAGCAGTACTTC
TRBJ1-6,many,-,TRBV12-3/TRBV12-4,CASRHRVWDNNSPLHF,TGTGCCAGCAGGCATCGGGTCTGGGATAATAATTCACCCCTCCACTTT
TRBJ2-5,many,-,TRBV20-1,CSARQGGRDGTQYF,TGCAGTGCTAGACAGGGGGGGAGAGACGGGACCCAGTACTTC
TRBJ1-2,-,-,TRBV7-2,CVSSKSATGNYGYTF,TGTGTCAGCAGCAAATCCGCGACAGGCAACTATGGCTACACCTTC
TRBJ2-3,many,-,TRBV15,CATSRDLGEASTDTQYF,TGTGCCACCAGCAGAGATCTGGGGGAGGCCTCCACAGATACGCAGTATTTT
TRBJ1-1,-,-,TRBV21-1,CASSKVLGHWTGGNTEAFF,TGTGCCAGCAGCAAAGTACTCGGTCACTGGACAGGGGGGAACACTGAAGCTTTCTTT
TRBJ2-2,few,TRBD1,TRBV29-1,CSARTGGIGELFF,TGCAGCGCTCGGACAGGGGGTATCGGGGAGCTGTTTTTT
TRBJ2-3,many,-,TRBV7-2,CASSFPAGATDTQYF,TGTGCCAGCAGCTTCCCCGCGGGGGCCACAGATACGCAGTATTTT
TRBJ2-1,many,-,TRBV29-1,CSVEGRNEQFF,TGCAGCGTTGAGGGGCGGAATGAGCAGTTCTTC
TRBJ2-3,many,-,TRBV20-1,CSARIQVTQYF,TGCAGTGCTCGTATACAGGTTACGCAGTATTTT
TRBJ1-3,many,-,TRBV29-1,CSAEQEAGNTIYF,TGCAGCGCAGAACAGGAGGCTGGAAACACCATATATTTT
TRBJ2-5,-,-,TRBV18,CASSPPNPGLQETQYF,TGTGCCAGCTCACCACCGAATCCAGGGCTACAAGAGACCCAGTACTTC
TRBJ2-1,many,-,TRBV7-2,CARSSWSGGQNEQFF,TGTGCCAGGAGCTCCTGGAGCGGGGGACAGAATGAGCAGTTCTTC
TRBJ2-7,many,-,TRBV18,CASSPPIAGATTYEQYF,TGTGCCAGCTCACCACCGATCGCCGGGGCTACGACCTACGAGCAGTACTTC
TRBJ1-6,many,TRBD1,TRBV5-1,CASSQKGQGGSPLHF,TGCGCCAGCAGCCAAAAGGGACAGGGAGGTTCACCCCTCCACTTT
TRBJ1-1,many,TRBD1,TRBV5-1,CASGWTGMANTEAFF,TGCGCCAGCGGGTGGACAGGAATGGCTAACACTGAAGCTTTCTTT
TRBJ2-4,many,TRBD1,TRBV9,CASSDRDRENIQYF,TGTGCCAGCAGCGACCGGGACAGAGAAAACATTCAGTACTTC
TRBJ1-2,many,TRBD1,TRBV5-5,CASSLGQGAPGYTF,TGTGCCAGCAGCTTGGGACAGGGGGCCCCTGGCTACACCTTC
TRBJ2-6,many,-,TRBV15,CATSTEVSSGANVLTF,TGTGCCACCAGCACCGAAGTATCTTCTGGGGCCAACGTCCTGACTTTC
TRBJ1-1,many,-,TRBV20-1,CSARAVGWDTEAFF,TGCAGTGCTAGAGCGGTCGGGTGGGACACTGAAGCTTTCTTT
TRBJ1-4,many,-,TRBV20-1,CSATRGPNEKLFF,TGCAGTGCTACCCGGGGCCCCAATGAAAAACTGTTTTTT
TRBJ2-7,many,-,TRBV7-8,CASSLGGPSSYEQYF,TGTGCCAGCAGCTTAGGGGGGCCAAGCTCCTACGAGCAGTACTTC
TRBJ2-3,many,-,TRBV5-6,CASSHGDTQYF,TGTGCCAGCAGCCACGGAGATACGCAGTATTTT
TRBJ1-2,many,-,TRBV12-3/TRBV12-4,CASSGWGDGYTF,TGTGCCAGCAGTGGGTGGGGGGATGGCTACACCTTC
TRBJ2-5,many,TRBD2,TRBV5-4,CASSLGRGGGQETQYF,TGTGCCAGCAGCCTGGGCCGGGGGGGTGGGCAAGAGACCCAGTACTTC
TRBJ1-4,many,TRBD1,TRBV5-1,CASTTGTGFREKLFF,TGCGCCAGCACTACCGGGACAGGCTTTCGCGAAAAACTGTTTTTT
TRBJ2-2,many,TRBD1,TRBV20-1,CSADRQGVNGELFF,TGCAGTGCTGACCGACAGGGGGTGAACGGGGAGCTGTTTTTT
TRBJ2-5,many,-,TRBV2,CASRRQGLGETQYF,TGTGCCAGCAGGCGACAAGGGCTCGGGGAGACCCAGTACTTC
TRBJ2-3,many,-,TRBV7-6,CASSARPTDTQYF,TGTGCCAGCAGCGCCCGACCCACAGATACGCAGTATTTT
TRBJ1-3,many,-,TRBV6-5,CASSYSGPGGSGNTIYF,TGTGCCAGCAGTTATAGTGGGCCAGGCGGCTCTGGAAACACCATATATTTT
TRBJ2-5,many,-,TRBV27,CASSLYRGAGQETQYF,TGTGCCAGCAGTTTATACAGGGGCGCGGGACAAGAGACCCAGTACTTC
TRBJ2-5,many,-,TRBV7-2,CASSLGPARETQYF,TGTGCCAGCAGCTTAGGACCAGCGAGGGAGACCCAGTACTTC
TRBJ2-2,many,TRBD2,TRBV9,CASSKRLAGGRTGELFF,TGTGCCAGCAGCAAGAGACTAGCGGGGGGGCGGACCGGGGAGCTGTTTTTT
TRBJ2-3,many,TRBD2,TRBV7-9,CASSHPGGGSTDTQYF,TGTGCCAGCAGCCACCCCGGGGGGGGTAGCACAGATACGCAGTATTTT
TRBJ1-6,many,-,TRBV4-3,CASSQGSVDNSPLHF,TGCGCCAGCAGCCAAGGCTCCGTGGATAATTCACCCCTCCACTTT
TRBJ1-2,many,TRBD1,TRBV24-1,CATSDLTPTGWYGYTF,TGTGCCACCAGTGATTTGACCCCGACAGGGTGGTATGGCTACACCTTC
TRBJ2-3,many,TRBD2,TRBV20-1,CSVRGVGTDTQYF,TGCAGTGTGCGGGGGGTAGGCACAGATACGCAGTATTTT
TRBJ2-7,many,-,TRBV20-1,CSAARGAVPRYEQYF,TGCAGTGCCGCCCGAGGGGCTGTGCCTCGCTACGAGCAGTACTTC
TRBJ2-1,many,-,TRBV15,CATSRAGPYNEQFF,TGTGCCACCAGCAGAGCTGGACCTTACAATGAGCAGTTCTTC
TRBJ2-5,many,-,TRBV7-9,CASSLTGKGASETQYF,TGTGCCAGCAGCTTGACCGGAAAAGGGGCCTCAGAGACCCAGTACTTC
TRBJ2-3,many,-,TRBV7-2,CASSSPRIGSTDTQYF,TGTGCCAGCAGCTCACCGAGGATTGGAAGCACAGATACGCAGTATTTT
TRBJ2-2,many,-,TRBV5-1,CASSRDGGELFF,TGCGCCAGCAGCAGGGACGGCGGGGAGCTGTTTTTT
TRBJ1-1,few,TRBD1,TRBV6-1,CASSIRGGRSTEAFF,TGTGCCAGCAGTATACGAGGGGGCCGTAGTACTGAAGCTTTCTTT
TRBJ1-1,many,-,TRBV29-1,CSVPLRGRAEAFF,TGCAGCGTACCTCTGAGGGGTCGTGCTGAAGCTTTCTTT
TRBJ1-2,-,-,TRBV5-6,CASSLEGGAGGPLTGYTF,TGTGCCAGCAGCTTGGAAGGGGGGGCAGGCGGCCCCCTGACTGGCTACACCTTC
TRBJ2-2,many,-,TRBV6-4,CASSLGTTGDTGELFF,TGTGCCAGCAGTCTTGGGACGACCGGGGACACCGGGGAGCTGTTTTTT
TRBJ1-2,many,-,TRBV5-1,CASSSPRGSYGYTF,TGCGCCAGCAGCTCCCCCAGGGGATCCTATGGCTACACCTTC